At least ten counts were recorded for the clone carrying this T cell receptor (beta chain). This sample stems from a study of low-dose radiotherapy and immunotherapy resistance in tumors. Study-wide context: Across 26 weeks, 13 Gy in total went to Cohort 2, delivered as 1 Gy per fraction every two weeks. Intravenous nivolumab 240 mg every two weeks plus ipilimumab 1 mg/kg every six weeks was given to patients.

Primers targeting TRAV and TRBV primed first-strand cDNA, covering alpha and beta chains. It was with a constant-region primer and a V-primer adapter that TCRs were amplified over around 18 PCR cycles. TCRdb itself ran the reads through MiXCR, one entry per CDR3 protein. The sample gives 30,000 to 50,000 distinct CDR3 sequences, roughly a third of which show up once; around 4% is in the top ten. Time point defined: before trial treatment. Ipilimumab, nivolumab, aspirin, low-dose cyclophosphamide and low-dose radiotherapy were administered to donors. All eligible patients presented with advanced solid tumors that contained no tumor-infiltrating lymphocytes. The ends lost 5 bases at V and 0 bases at J; junction bases unmatched: 12. The CDR3 contains 19 residues. The germline V gene encodes CDR1 SGHTA and CDR2 FQGTGA.

The sample here was PBMCs, taken before treatment. The source is a male donor with gallbladder cancer. This chain uses TRBV7-3 with TRBJ2-1, with 11 nucleotides matching TRBD2. The CDR3 spells CASSPLGTSGSSSYNEQFF. The CDR3 nucleotides are TGTGCCAGCAGCCCTCTTGGGACTAGCGGTTCAAGCTCCTACAATGAGCAGTTCTTC.